This is a list of T cell receptor beta chains from one sample in a study of blood T cell repertoires in COVID-19. Here immunoSEQ multiplex PCR was the method, and the copy in TCRdb shows in-frame clones only, minus some. The sample holds about 80,000 clones; 76% are singletons and the top ten take about 16%. The sample consisted of peripheral blood. All receptors derive from a man in his 70s with active or convalescent COVID-19. CDR3s include the opening cysteine and the closing phenylalanine or tryptophan. Fields, in order: J gene, V gene, D gene, clone size, CDR3 protein, CDR3 DNA. A D gene is named only where the DNA matches it firmly. Part of the rows lack a size; the others show once, few, many or a class for expanded clones.

TRBJ2-2,TRBV11-2,TRBD2,once,CASSYPLAGGLYTGELFF,TGTGCCAGCAGCTACCCACTGGCGGGGGGGCTCTACACCGGGGAGCTGTTTTTT
TRBJ2-7,TRBV9,NA,NA,CASSVELSYEQYF,TGTGCCAGCAGCGTAGAACTCTCCTACGAGCAGTACTTC
TRBJ1-4,TRBV3-1/TRBV3-2,TRBD1,NA,CASSLARQGFREKLFF,TGTGCCAGCAGCTTAGCACGACAGGGCTTTCGGGAAAAACTGTTTTTT
TRBJ2-7,TRBV6-2/TRBV6-3,TRBD1,few,CASSQGQGGSYEQYF,TGTGCCAGCAGCCAAGGACAGGGTGGGTCCTACGAGCAGTACTTC
TRBJ1-5,TRBV6-5,NA,NA,CASMKENNQPQHF,TGTGCCAGCATGAAGGAGAACAATCAGCCCCAGCATTTT
TRBJ1-1,TRBV28,NA,NA,CASSLPSATEAFF,TGTGCCAGCAGTTTGCCCTCAGCGACTGAAGCTTTCTTT
TRBJ1-2,TRBV9,TRBD1,NA,CASSRGQGSGYGYTF,TGTGCCAGCAGCAGGGGACAGGGGTCGGGCTATGGCTACACCTTC
TRBJ1-1,TRBV5-1,NA,NA,CASSASTGNTEAFF,TGCGCCAGCAGCGCATCGACGGGAAACACTGAAGCTTTCTTT
TRBJ2-5,TRBV6-5,TRBD2,NA,CASSWGLAEQETQYF,TGTGCCAGCAGTTGGGGACTAGCGGAACAAGAGACCCAGTACTTC
TRBJ2-1,TRBV9,NA,NA,CASSGRGVDTSYNEQFF,TGTGCCAGCAGCGGACGCGGGGTCGACACCTCCTACAATGAGCAGTTCTTC
TRBJ1-5,TRBV1,NA,NA,CTSSQLVFWEQPQHF,TGCACCAGCAGCCAATTGGTTTTTTGGGAGCAGCCCCAGCATTTT
TRBJ1-6,TRBV9,NA,NA,CASSVLNSPLHF,TGTGCCAGCAGCGTACTAAATTCACCCCTCCACTTT
TRBJ1-1,TRBV9,TRBD1,NA,CASSATGSNTEAFF,TGTGCCAGCAGCGCGACAGGGAGCAACACTGAAGCTTTCTTT
TRBJ1-4,TRBV2,NA,NA,CASSALVRGSNEKLFF,TGTGCCAGCAGTGCCCTGGTTAGGGGGTCTAATGAAAAACTGTTTTTT
TRBJ2-1,TRBV28,NA,NA,CASSPGSRQSNEQFF,TGTGCCAGTTCCCCAGGTAGTCGACAGAGCAATGAGCAGTTCTTC
TRBJ2-3,TRBV5-1,NA,once,CASSLLGGPPDTQYF,TGCGCCAGCAGCTTGCTGGGGGGGCCCCCGGATACGCAGTATTTT
TRBJ1-3,TRBV6-5,NA,NA,CASSTRRGSGNTIYF,TGTGCCAGCAGTACCCGGAGGGGTTCTGGAAACACCATATATTTT
TRBJ2-7,TRBV6-1,NA,NA,CASSEASRSYEQYF,TGTGCCAGCAGTGAAGCATCCCGCTCCTACGAGCAGTACTTC
TRBJ1-5,TRBV19,TRBD1,NA,CATRDRGIGHQPQHF,TGTGCCACCCGGGACAGGGGGATCGGACATCAGCCCCAGCATTTT
TRBJ1-5,TRBV3-1/TRBV3-2,TRBD1,NA,CASSQDTGGSNQPQHF,TGTGCCAGCAGCCAAGATACAGGGGGCAGCAATCAGCCCCAGCATTTT
TRBJ2-3,TRBV5-4,NA,NA,CASSLWADTQYF,TGTGCCAGCAGCTTGTGGGCTGATACGCAGTATTTT
TRBJ2-3,TRBV6-5,TRBD1,NA,CASTGQADTQYF,TGTGCCAGCACAGGACAGGCAGATACGCAGTATTTT
TRBJ1-6,TRBV2,NA,NA,CASIPKRGGNSPLHF,TGTGCCAGCATTCCGAAACGGGGAGGTAATTCACCCCTCCACTTT
TRBJ1-4,TRBV12-3/TRBV12-4,NA,NA,CATSERVAVKLFF,TGTGCCACGAGCGAGAGGGTAGCAGTAAAACTGTTTTTT
TRBJ1-6,TRBV2,NA,few,CASTQGSPFSPLHF,TGTGCCAGCACCCAGGGCAGTCCGTTTTCACCCCTCCACTTT
TRBJ1-2,TRBV6-6,NA,few,CASTKQGPSQGYTF,TGTGCCAGCACTAAACAGGGCCCTTCACAAGGCTACACCTTC
TRBJ2-7,TRBV7-9,TRBD1,few,CASSRSGQVVGEQYF,TGTGCCAGCAGCAGATCGGGACAGGTTGTGGGGGAGCAGTACTTC
TRBJ1-6,TRBV28,TRBD1,many,CASSLLTGGGNSPLHF,TGTGCCAGCAGTCTCCTTACAGGGGGCGGTAATTCACCCCTCCACTTT
TRBJ1-3,TRBV19,NA,NA,CASSRMGASGNTIYF,TGTGCCAGTAGTAGAATGGGGGCCTCTGGAAACACCATATATTTT
TRBJ2-1,TRBV28,TRBD1,few,CASSRRDSSYNEQFF,TGTGCCAGCAGTCGCCGGGACAGCTCCTACAATGAGCAGTTCTTC
TRBJ2-1,TRBV19,TRBD2,NA,CASSTGLAVYNEQFF,TGTGCCAGTAGTACGGGACTAGCGGTCTACAATGAGCAGTTCTTC
TRBJ1-1,TRBV5-6,NA,NA,CASSLALRGGEAFF,TGTGCCAGCAGCTTGGCCTTACGGGGTGGTGAAGCTTTCTTT
TRBJ2-3,TRBV7-9,TRBD2,NA,CASSFTSGITDTQYF,TGTGCCAGCAGCTTTACTAGCGGTATCACAGATACGCAGTATTTT
TRBJ1-5,TRBV19,NA,NA,CASSQGTYSNQPQHF,TGTGCCAGTAGCCAGGGGACATATAGCAATCAGCCCCAGCATTTT
TRBJ2-3,TRBV3-1/TRBV3-2,NA,NA,CASSQGRGLRADTQYF,TGTGCCAGCAGCCAAGGGCGGGGGCTCAGGGCAGATACGCAGTATTTT
TRBJ1-5,TRBV7-2,NA,few,CASSSNPGIQPQHF,TGTGCCAGCAGCTCAAACCCAGGGATTCAGCCCCAGCATTTT
TRBJ2-3,TRBV24-1,TRBD2,NA,CATSDLLAGDTQYF,TGTGCCACCAGTGATTTACTAGCGGGGGATACGCAGTATTTT
TRBJ2-7,TRBV7-2,TRBD1,NA,CASSQNSGGLTYEQYF,TGTGCCAGCAGCCAAAACTCAGGGGGTTTAACCTACGAGCAGTACTTC
TRBJ2-3,TRBV5-5,TRBD2,NA,CASSPALVAGGPSDTQYF,TGTGCCAGCAGCCCCGCGTTGGTAGCGGGGGGGCCGTCAGATACGCAGTATTTT
TRBJ2-7,TRBV30,NA,NA,CAWSAGYEQYF,TGTGCCTGGAGCGCGGGTTACGAGCAGTACTTC
TRBJ1-1,TRBV10-1,TRBD1,NA,CASSYDRVENTEAFF,TGCGCCAGCAGCTACGACAGGGTCGAGAACACTGAAGCTTTCTTT
TRBJ1-6,TRBV11-2,TRBD1,NA,CASSTGGDSPLHF,TGTGCCAGCAGTACAGGGGGAGATTCACCCCTCCACTTT
TRBJ1-2,TRBV18,NA,few,CASSPPSGPDGYTF,TGTGCCAGCTCACCACCGTCGGGTCCCGATGGCTACACCTTC
TRBJ2-2,TRBV2,NA,few,CASRAELNTGELFF,TGTGCCAGCAGGGCGGAACTCAACACCGGGGAGCTGTTTTTT
TRBJ1-6,TRBV10-2,NA,once,CASSEQANSPLHF,TGCGCCAGCAGTGAACAGGCGAATTCACCCCTCCACTTT
TRBJ2-5,TRBV5-1,NA,NA,CASRAGVGRQETQYF,TGCGCCAGCAGGGCCGGGGTAGGTCGGCAAGAGACCCAGTACTTC
TRBJ1-5,TRBV19,NA,NA,CASSGGGAFNQPQHF,TGTGCCAGTAGTGGAGGGGGGGCCTTCAATCAGCCCCAGCATTTT
TRBJ1-2,TRBV28,NA,NA,CASTRNLFGYTF,TGTGCCAGCACGAGGAACCTATTTGGCTACACCTTC
TRBJ1-2,TRBV19,TRBD1,NA,CASRSTGDALGYTF,TGTGCCAGTAGATCGACAGGGGATGCCCTGGGCTACACCTTC
TRBJ2-2,TRBV5-1,TRBD1,NA,CASSWDRTNTGELFF,TGCGCCAGCAGCTGGGACAGAACGAACACCGGGGAGCTGTTTTTT
TRBJ1-2,TRBV7-9,NA,few,CASSLNPSNYGYTF,TGTGCCAGCAGCCTGAACCCCAGTAACTATGGCTACACCTTC
TRBJ1-1,TRBV10-2,TRBD1,NA,CASSEGGTGDTEAFF,TGCGCCAGCAGTGAGGGCGGGACAGGGGATACTGAAGCTTTCTTT
TRBJ1-1,TRBV7-9,NA,NA,CASSLQGSTTEAFF,TGTGCCAGCAGCTTACAGGGCAGCACCACTGAAGCTTTCTTT